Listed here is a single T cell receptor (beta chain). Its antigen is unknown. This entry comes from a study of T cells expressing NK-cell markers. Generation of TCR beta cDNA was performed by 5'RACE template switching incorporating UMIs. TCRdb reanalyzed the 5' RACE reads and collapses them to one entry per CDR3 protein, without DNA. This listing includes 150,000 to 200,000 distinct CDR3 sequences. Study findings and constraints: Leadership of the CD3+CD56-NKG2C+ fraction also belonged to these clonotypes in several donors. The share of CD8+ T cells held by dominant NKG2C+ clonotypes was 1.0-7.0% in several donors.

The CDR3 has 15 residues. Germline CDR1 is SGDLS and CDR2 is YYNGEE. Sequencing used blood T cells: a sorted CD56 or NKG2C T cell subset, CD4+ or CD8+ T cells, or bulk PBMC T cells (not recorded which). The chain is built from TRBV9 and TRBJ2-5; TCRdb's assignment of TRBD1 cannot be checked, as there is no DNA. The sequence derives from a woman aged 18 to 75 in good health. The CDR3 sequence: CASSAGQGKEETQYF.